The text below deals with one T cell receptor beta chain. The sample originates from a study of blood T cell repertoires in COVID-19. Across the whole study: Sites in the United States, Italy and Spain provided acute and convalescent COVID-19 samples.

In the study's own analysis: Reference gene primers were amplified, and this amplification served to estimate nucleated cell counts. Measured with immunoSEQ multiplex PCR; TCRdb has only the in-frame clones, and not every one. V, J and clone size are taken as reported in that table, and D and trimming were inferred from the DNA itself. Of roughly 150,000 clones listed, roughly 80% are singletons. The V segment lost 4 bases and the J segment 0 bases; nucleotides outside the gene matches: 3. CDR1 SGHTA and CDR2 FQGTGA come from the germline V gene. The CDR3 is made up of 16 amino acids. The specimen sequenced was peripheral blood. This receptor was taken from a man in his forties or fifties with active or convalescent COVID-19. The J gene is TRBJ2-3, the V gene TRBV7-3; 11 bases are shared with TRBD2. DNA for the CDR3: TGTGCCAGCAGCTCACGACTAGCGGGGAGCACAGATACGCAGTATTTT. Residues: CASSSRLAGSTDTQYF.